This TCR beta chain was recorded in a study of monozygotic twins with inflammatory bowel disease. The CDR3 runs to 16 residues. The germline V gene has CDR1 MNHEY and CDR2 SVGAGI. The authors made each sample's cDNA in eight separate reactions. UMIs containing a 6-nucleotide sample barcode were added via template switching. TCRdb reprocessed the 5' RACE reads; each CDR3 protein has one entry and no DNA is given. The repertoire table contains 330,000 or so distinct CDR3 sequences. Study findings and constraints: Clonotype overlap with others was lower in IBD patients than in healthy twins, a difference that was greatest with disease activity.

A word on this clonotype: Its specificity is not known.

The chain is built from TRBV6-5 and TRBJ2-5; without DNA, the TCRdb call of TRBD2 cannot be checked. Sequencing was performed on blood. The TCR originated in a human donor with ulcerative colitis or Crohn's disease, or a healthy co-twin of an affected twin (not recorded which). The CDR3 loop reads CASSYARVAGQETQYF.